This T cell receptor (beta chain) is drawn from a study of shared clonotypes between healthy human individuals. To note about this clone: Its antigen remains unknown.

Clones were sequenced by immunoSEQ multiplex PCR, and TCRdb holds only the in-frame ones, with some missing. The sample includes nearly 750,000 clones, 55% to 80% of them seen just once. General observations from the study: How much donors shared clonotypes was expected to be affected by sequencing depth.

The source material was memory CD4+ T cells sorted from blood. Subset denoted: CD45RA-negative fraction. The source of this sequence is a woman under 40 in good health.

In DNA form, the CDR3 reads TGCAGCGTTGGAAGGGCTAGCGCTTACAATGAGCAGTTCTTC. Translating gives CSVGRASAYNEQFF. The V gene is TRBV29-1, the J gene TRBJ2-1; TRBD2 is a possible D gene (6 bases). Germline V gene lookup returns CDR1 SQVTM and CDR2 ANQGSEA. V lost 4 bases and J lost 4, with 14 bases in between. The CDR3 covers 14 residues.